This paragraph reports one TCR beta chain. The V and J ends lost 4 bases and 2 bases, in that order; junction bases with no gene match: 4. This CDR3 is 15 amino acids long. The germline CDR1 and CDR2 sequences are KGHSH and LQKENI. This sample stems from a study of blood T cell repertoires in COVID-19. For the study at large: COVID-19 samples from acute and convalescent phases originated in the United States, Italy and Spain. PBMCs, B-cell-depleted T cells, or T cells were the source of the cDNA or gDNA that made up the material.

Study processing details: Reference gene primer amplification gave nucleated cell count estimates. Repertoires were generated with immunoSEQ multiplex PCR, while TCRdb's copy carries only in-frame clones and drops some. The V and J calls and clone size come from that table; D and trimming were worked out from the DNA. The sample has fewer than 250,000 clones; 84% are singletons. The chain combines TRBV18 with TRBJ1-5, with 8 nucleotides matching TRBD1. Source material: peripheral blood. This receptor was identified in a man aged 50-60 years with acute or convalescent COVID-19. The CDR3 DNA reads TGTGCCAGCTCACTTACGGACAGGGGCAATCAGCCCCAGCATTTT. The encoded protein is CASSLTDRGNQPQHF.